The 32 T cell receptor beta chains in this list originate from one sample, sequenced in a study of cytomegalovirus exposure and HLA in healthy donors. Sequencing used immunoSEQ multiplex PCR; TCRdb keeps in-frame clones, though not all of them. The sample holds 150,000 to 200,000 clones, approximately 89% seen once. Sequencing used PBMCs. These receptors came from a man younger than 35 in good health and CMV-seropositive.

V is TRBV28 and J is TRBJ1-1; D may be TRBD1 (5 bases). Germline CDR1 and CDR2: MDHEN and SYDVKM. V was cut by 5 bases and J by 9 bases, with 22 bases left in between. This CDR3 has 15 amino acids. The CDR3: CASSGGLTRTGKAFF. CDR3 coding DNA: TGTGCCAGCAGTGGGGGACTTACACGGACGGGGAAAGCTTTCTTT.

The V gene is TRBV4-1, the J gene TRBJ2-1, with 8 bases aligning to TRBD2. Trimming removed 3 bases from V and 8 bases from J; junction bases left unmatched: 15. The CDR3 length is 17 residues. The V gene's germline CDR1 is MGHRA and CDR2 YSYEKL. The CDR3 region is CASSHGLASGGIHEQFF. As DNA, the CDR3 is TGCGCCAGCAGCCACGGACTAGCTTCGGGGGGGATACATGAGCAGTTCTTC.

The gene calls are TRBV15 and TRBJ2-5; D not resolved. The CDR3 is made up of 12 amino acids. V lost 0 bases to trimming and J lost 5 bases, with 4 bases between them. Germline lookup yields CDR1 LNHNV and CDR2 YYDKDF (reference sequence). CDR3 region: CATSRDSETQYF. CDR3 DNA: TGTGCCACCAGCAGAGATAGTGAGACCCAGTACTTC.

This sequence joins TRBV30 and TRBJ2-7; D is unresolved. This CDR3 spans 12 amino acids. CDR1 and CDR2 (germline): GTSNPN, SVGIG (reference sequence). V was cut by 4 bases and J by 2 bases, with 9 bases left in between. The DNA of the CDR3 is TGTGCCTGGAAATTGAACACCTACGAGCAGTACTTC. Protein: CAWKLNTYEQYF.

This clone is a singleton in its sample. CDR3 sequence (DNA): TGTGCCAGCAGCCTAAGCGGGAGGGTAGACACCGGGGAGCTGTTTTTT. Its protein product is CASSLSGRVDTGELFF. The gene calls are TRBV7-8 and TRBJ2-2, with 10 bases identical to TRBD2. Trimming at V came to 5 bases and at J to 3 bases, leaving 6 bases not matched to a gene. The CDR3 consists of 16 residues. Per the germline V gene, CDR1 is SGHVS and CDR2 is FQNEAQ.

The chain has TRBV5-6 and TRBJ1-2; D remains ambiguous. The V gene's germline CDR1 is SGHDT and CDR2 YYEEEE. The CDR3 runs 15 residues. V was cut by 4 bases and J by 2 bases, with 15 bases left in between. The CDR3 protein is CASSPRVSGNYGYTF. In DNA form, the CDR3 reads TGTGCCAGCAGCCCCCGTGTTTCGGGGAACTATGGCTACACCTTC.

V and J are TRBV5-1 and TRBJ2-7; D is ambiguous. Trimming cost V 4 bases and J 2 bases, with 4 bases left between them. CDR1 and CDR2 from the germline V gene are SGHRS and YFSETQ. The CDR3 contains 11 residues. The DNA of the CDR3 is TGCGCCAGCAGCCCAACCTACGAGCAGTACTTC. Translated, it gives CASSPTYEQYF. Drawing the rest from reference TRBV5-1 and TRBJ2-7, the complete variable domain is KAGVTQTPRYLIKTRGQQVTLSCSPISGHRSVSWYQQTPGQGLQFLFEYFSETQRNKGNFPGRFSGRQFSNSRSEMNVSTLELGDSALYLCASSPTYEQYFGPGTRLTVT.

The chain links TRBV15 to TRBJ2-7; TRBD2 matches 12 bases. The length of the CDR3 is 18 residues. CDR1 is LNHNV and CDR2 is YYDKDF in the germline V gene (reference sequence). The V segment lost 0 bases and the J segment 8 bases; nucleotides outside the gene matches: 14. CDR3 nucleotide sequence: TGTGCCACCAGCAGAGAGGATACTAGCGGGAGGTCATTATTCAAGCAGTACTTC. Its protein product is CATSREDTSGRSLFKQYF.

The rearrangement links TRBV2 to TRBJ1-1, with D tentatively TRBD1 (6 bases). Looked up from germline, CDR1 is SNHLY and CDR2 is FYNNEI. Trimming pared 5 bases from V and 0 bases from J, leaving 10 bases between. The CDR3 is 14 residues long. The CDR3 reads CASSQQGMNTEAFF. CDR3 nucleotide sequence: TGTGCCAGCAGTCAACAGGGTATGAACACTGAAGCTTTCTTT.

The rearrangement joins TRBV6-4 to TRBJ2-3, with unresolved D. V lost 3 bases and J 4 bases, leaving 8 bases between the germline ends. This CDR3 has 13 residues. Germline-derived CDR1 and CDR2 are MRHNA and SNTAGT. CDR3 nucleotide sequence: TGTGCCAGCAGTGAGGAGTTCTCAGATACGCAGTATTTT. It yields the protein CASSEEFSDTQYF.

The V call is TRBV4-1, the J call TRBJ2-7, with D perhaps TRBD1 (6 bases). Germline loops: CDR1 MGHRA, CDR2 YSYEKL. Trimming pared 5 bases from V and 0 bases from J, leaving 11 bases between. This CDR3 contains 14 residues. CDR3 DNA sequence: TGCGCCAGCAGCAATCTGGACAGCTCCTACGAGCAGTACTTC. The encoded protein is CASSNLDSSYEQYF.

The chain combines TRBV5-1 with TRBJ2-1; TRBD2 agrees at 7 bases. Germline lookup yields CDR1 SGHRS and CDR2 YFSETQ. This CDR3 is built from 16 residues. With 0 bases clipped from V and 3 bases from J, the junction kept 6 bases outside the gene matches. This CDR3 is CASSLGGLVGYNEQFF. The CDR3, as DNA: TGCGCCAGCAGCTTGGGCGGACTAGTGGGCTACAATGAGCAGTTCTTC.

The chain is built from TRBV19 and TRBJ2-7, with a tentative D call TRBD2 (5 bases). Trimming took off 1 base at V and 5 bases at J, with 9 bases between the two ends. This CDR3 is 13 amino acids long. Germline assignment: CDR1 LNHDA and CDR2 SQIVND (reference sequence). The CDR3 loop reads CASSIVIGNEQYF. CDR3 DNA sequence: TGTGCCAGTAGTATAGTCATCGGGAACGAGCAGTACTTC.

The chain links TRBV7-9 to TRBJ2-2; maybe TRBD1 (6 bases). Germline-derived CDR1 and CDR2 are SEHNR and FQNEAQ (reference sequence). V dropped 7 bases and J dropped 7 bases, with 16 bases sitting between them. This CDR3 has 14 residues. The CDR3 spells CASTNSRTVGELFF. The CDR3 region has the DNA TGTGCCAGCACCAATAGCCGGACAGTCGGGGAGCTGTTTTTT.

This sequence joins TRBV4-1 and TRBJ1-2; a weak D match, TRBD1 (5 bases). Trimming took 1 base from V and 0 from J, leaving 12 bases between them. Germline-derived CDR1 and CDR2 are MGHRA and YSYEKL. This CDR3 spans 16 amino acids. The chain's CDR3 is CASSQGGGRSNYGYTF. As DNA, the CDR3 is TGCGCCAGCAGCCAAGGGGGGGGGAGATCTAACTATGGCTACACCTTC.

This clone was seen a handful of times. The J gene is TRBJ2-1, the V gene TRBV30, with 9 bases that match TRBD2. Germline V gives CDR1 GTSNPN, CDR2 SVGIG (reference sequence). V lost 5 bases and J lost 4; bases outside the gene matches: 3. The CDR3 is 13 amino acids. CDR3 in amino acids: CAWLSGSYNEQFF. The CDR3 DNA is TGTGCCTGGCTTAGCGGGAGTTACAATGAGCAGTTCTTC.

This clone appeared once. The J gene is TRBJ2-1, the V gene TRBV7-9; 11 bases map to TRBD2. The CDR3 sequence is 15 residues long. Trimming at V came to 5 bases and at J to 4 bases, leaving 4 bases not matched to a gene. Germline V gene lookup returns CDR1 SEHNR and CDR2 FQNEAQ (reference sequence). The CDR3 is CASSLLAGEYNEQFF. CDR3 coding DNA: TGTGCCAGCAGCCTACTAGCGGGAGAGTACAATGAGCAGTTCTTC.

The genes are TRBV11-2 and TRBJ1-1; weak D call: TRBD1 (5 bases). Germline assignment: CDR1 SGHAT and CDR2 FQNNGV. CDR3 length: 14 residues. V lost 5 bases and J lost 2, with 12 bases in between. Here the CDR3 reads CASSNRGYNTEAFF. CDR3 DNA: TGTGCCAGCAGCAATAGGGGTTACAACACTGAAGCTTTCTTT. Full variable domain (outside the CDR3, taken from reference TRBV11-2 and TRBJ1-1): EAGVAQSPRYKIIEKRQSVAFWCNPISGHATLYWYQQILGQGPKLLIQFQNNGVVDDSQLPKDRFSAERLKGVDSTLKIQPAKLEDSAVYLCASSNRGYNTEAFFGQGTRLTVV.

This chain links TRBV4-1 with TRBJ1-3; D perhaps matches TRBD1 (6 bases). Germline lookup yields CDR1 MGHRA and CDR2 YSYEKL. Trimming shortened V by 6 bases and J by 0 bases, and 15 bases separated the two germline ends. The CDR3 is 16 residues long. The chain's CDR3 is CASRNIQGPSGNTIYF. CDR3 nucleotide sequence: TGCGCCAGCAGGAACATACAGGGCCCCTCTGGAAACACCATATATTTT.

The chain has TRBV6-4 and TRBJ2-7; 8 bases match TRBD1. CDR1 is MRHNA, CDR2 SNTAGT, per germline. Germline trimming cut 5 bases from V and 4 bases from J; bases unmatched to any gene: 10. The CDR3 is 15 amino acids. Written as DNA, the CDR3 is TGTGCCAGCAGTAGGACAGGGCGTCAGCGGTACGAGCAGTACTTC. Translating gives CASSRTGRQRYEQYF.

This rearrangement joins TRBV5-1 to TRBJ2-3; TRBD1 matches 7 bases. V shed 4 bases, J shed 6 bases, and the junction held 17 bases outside the gene matches. Germline CDR1 is SGHRS and CDR2 is YFSETQ. CDR3 size: 17 residues. The CDR3 loop reads CASSPKAGTAIIDTQYF. CDR3 DNA: TGCGCCAGCAGCCCGAAAGCCGGGACAGCCATAATTGATACGCAGTATTTT. Filled out from reference TRBV5-1 and TRBJ2-3, the complete variable domain reads KAGVTQTPRYLIKTRGQQVTLSCSPISGHRSVSWYQQTPGQGLQFLFEYFSETQRNKGNFPGRFSGRQFSNSRSEMNVSTLELGDSALYLCASSPKAGTAIIDTQYFGPGTRLTVL.

The chain couples TRBV27 to TRBJ1-5, with 9 bases fitting TRBD1. CDR3 length equals 14 residues. V lost 3 bases, J lost 6 bases, and 3 bases stayed unmatched. Looked up from germline, CDR1 is MNHEY and CDR2 is SMNVEV (reference sequence). This chain's CDR3 is CASSFTGGGQPQHF. Here the CDR3 DNA reads TGTGCCAGCAGTTTTACAGGGGGCGGTCAGCCCCAGCATTTT.

This sequence joins TRBV5-1 and TRBJ2-1; 7 nucleotides line up with TRBD1. This CDR3 has 15 residues. J gave up 8 bases and V 3 bases, and 11 bases lay outside the gene matches. CDR1 is SGHRS and CDR2 is YFSETQ in the germline V gene. CDR3 protein: CASSWGQFLRDEQFF. DNA for the CDR3: TGCGCCAGCAGCTGGGGACAGTTCCTTCGGGATGAGCAGTTCTTC.

This chain connects TRBV4-1 to TRBJ1-1, with D perhaps TRBD1 (5 bases). The CDR3 totals 15 residues. The germline V and J ends were trimmed by 0 bases and 4 bases, with 12 bases remaining between them. Germline CDR1 and CDR2: MGHRA and YSYEKL. The CDR3 loop reads CASSQDIGGGTEAFF. Here the CDR3 DNA reads TGCGCCAGCAGCCAAGATATCGGGGGGGGCACTGAAGCTTTCTTT.

J is TRBJ2-5 and V is TRBV2, with TRBD1 matching over 7 bases. The V gene's germline CDR1 is SNHLY and CDR2 FYNNEI. The V gene end was trimmed by 10 bases and the J gene end by 5 bases; junction bases not matched to a gene: 7. The CDR3 totals 12 residues. The CDR3 here is CANKDRDETQYF. The CDR3 nucleotides are TGTGCCAACAAAGACAGGGATGAGACCCAGTACTTC.

The chain joins TRBV10-3 to TRBJ1-4, with D possibly matching TRBD1 (6 bases). This CDR3 comprises 14 residues. CDR1 is ENHRY, CDR2 SYGVKD, per germline. The V and J ends lost 10 bases and 0 bases respectively, with 12 bases between them. As DNA, the CDR3 is TGTGCCACCAGGGGAGGGGCAACTAATGAAAAACTGTTTTTT. Encoded protein: CATRGGATNEKLFF.

The rearrangement joins TRBV1 to TRBJ2-3; the D call TRBD2 from the table was never checked on the DNA. TRBV1 is marked as a pseudogene. CDR3 length: 13 residues. The CDR3 spells CTSSPDFTDTQYF. The CDR3 region has the DNA TGCACCAGCAGCCCGGACTTCACAGATACGCAGTATTTT.

The genes are TRBV4-1 and TRBJ2-5; 10 positions match TRBD2. The ends lost 4 bases at V and 0 bases at J; junction bases unmatched: 17. CDR3 length equals 20 residues. The germline V gene encodes CDR1 MGHRA and CDR2 YSYEKL. The CDR3 nucleotides are TGCGCCAGCAGCCGAGTCCCTGCCGAAAAAGCGGGAGGGTACCAAGAGACCCAGTACTTC. This encodes CASSRVPAEKAGGYQETQYF.

This clone was seen only a few times. The rearrangement links TRBV2 to TRBJ2-5, with 11 bases identical to TRBD1. The CDR3 has 15 residues. Germline CDR1 SNHLY, CDR2 FYNNEI. The V segment lost 8 bases and the J segment 5 bases; nucleotides outside the gene matches: 10. The CDR3 region is CASEFGQGAWETQYF. In nucleotides, the CDR3 is TGTGCCAGCGAATTTGGACAGGGGGCATGGGAGACCCAGTACTTC.

The chain carries TRBV11-2 and TRBJ1-1, with TRBD1 matching 7 bases. J was trimmed by 1 base and V by 1 base; bases with no gene match: 6. The length of the CDR3 is 16 residues. In germline, CDR1 is SGHAT, CDR2 FQNNGV. For the CDR3, the DNA is TGTGCCAGCAGCTTAGCTCCGTGGACAGGGAACACTGAAGCTTTCTTT. This sequence encodes CASSLAPWTGNTEAFF.

The rearrangement joins TRBV19 to TRBJ2-7; 8 positions agree with TRBD1. V lost 3 bases and J lost 3; bases outside the gene matches: 1. Germline V gene lookup returns CDR1 LNHDA and CDR2 SQIVND (reference sequence). The CDR3 is made up of 13 amino acids. The CDR3 DNA follows: TGTGCCAGTAGTATTGGACAGGGCTACGAGCAGTACTTC. Translating it yields CASSIGQGYEQYF.

The V gene is TRBV5-1, the J gene TRBJ2-2; D is ambiguous. This CDR3 region has 15 residues. V was pared by 2 bases and J by 2 bases, with 10 bases between. Germline assignment: CDR1 SGHRS and CDR2 YFSETQ. CDR3 region: CASSLTQTNTGELFF. In DNA form, the CDR3 reads TGCGCCAGCAGCTTAACGCAGACAAACACCGGGGAGCTGTTTTTT.